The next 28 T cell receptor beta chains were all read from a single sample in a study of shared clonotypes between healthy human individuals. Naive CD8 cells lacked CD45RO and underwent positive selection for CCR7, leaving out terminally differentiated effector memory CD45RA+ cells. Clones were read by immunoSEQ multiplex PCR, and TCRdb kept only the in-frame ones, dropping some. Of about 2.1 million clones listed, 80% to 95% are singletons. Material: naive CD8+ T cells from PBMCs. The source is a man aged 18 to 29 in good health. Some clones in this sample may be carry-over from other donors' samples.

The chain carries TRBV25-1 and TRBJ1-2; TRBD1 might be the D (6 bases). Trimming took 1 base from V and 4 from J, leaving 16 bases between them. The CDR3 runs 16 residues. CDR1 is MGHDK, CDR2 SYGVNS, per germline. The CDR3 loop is CASSEWGHPQGYGYTF. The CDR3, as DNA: TGTGCCAGCAGTGAATGGGGACACCCTCAGGGCTATGGCTACACCTTC.

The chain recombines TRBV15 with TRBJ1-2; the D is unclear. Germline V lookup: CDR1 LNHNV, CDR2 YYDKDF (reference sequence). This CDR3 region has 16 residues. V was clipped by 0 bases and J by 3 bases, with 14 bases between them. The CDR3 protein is CATSRDFNAEDYGYTF. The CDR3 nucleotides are TGTGCCACCAGCAGAGATTTCAACGCTGAGGACTATGGCTACACCTTC.

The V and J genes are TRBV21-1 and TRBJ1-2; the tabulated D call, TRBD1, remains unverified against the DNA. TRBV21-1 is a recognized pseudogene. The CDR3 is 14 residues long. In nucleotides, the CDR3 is TGTGCCAGCAGCCATCTCGGACAGGGAGGGGGCTACACCTTC. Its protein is CASSHLGQGGGYTF.

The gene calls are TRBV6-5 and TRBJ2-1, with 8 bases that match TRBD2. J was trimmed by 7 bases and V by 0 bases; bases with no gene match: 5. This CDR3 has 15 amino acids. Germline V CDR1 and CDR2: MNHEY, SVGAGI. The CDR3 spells CASSYSRASGNEQFF. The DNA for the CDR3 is TGTGCCAGCAGTTACTCTAGGGCTAGCGGGAATGAGCAGTTCTTC.

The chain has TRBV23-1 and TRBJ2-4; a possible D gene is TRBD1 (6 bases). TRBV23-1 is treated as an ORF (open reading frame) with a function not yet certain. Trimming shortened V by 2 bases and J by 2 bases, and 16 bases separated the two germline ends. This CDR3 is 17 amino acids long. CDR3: CASSQATTGTPKNIQYF. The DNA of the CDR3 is TGCGCCAGCAGTCAAGCCACAACAGGGACCCCCAAAAACATTCAGTACTTC.

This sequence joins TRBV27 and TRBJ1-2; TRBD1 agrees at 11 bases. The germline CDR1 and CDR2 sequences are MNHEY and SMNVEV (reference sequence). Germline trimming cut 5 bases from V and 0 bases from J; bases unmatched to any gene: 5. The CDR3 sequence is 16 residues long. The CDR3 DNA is TGTGCCAGCAGTGAAAGGACAGGGGGCACTAACTATGGCTACACCTTC. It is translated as CASSERTGGTNYGYTF.

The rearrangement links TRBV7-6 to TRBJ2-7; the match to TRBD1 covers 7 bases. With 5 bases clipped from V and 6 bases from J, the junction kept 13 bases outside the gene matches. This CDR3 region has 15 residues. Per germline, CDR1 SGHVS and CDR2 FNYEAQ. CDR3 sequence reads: CASSPIQGIGGEQYF. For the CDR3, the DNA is TGTGCCAGCAGCCCAATACAGGGGATTGGGGGCGAGCAGTACTTC.

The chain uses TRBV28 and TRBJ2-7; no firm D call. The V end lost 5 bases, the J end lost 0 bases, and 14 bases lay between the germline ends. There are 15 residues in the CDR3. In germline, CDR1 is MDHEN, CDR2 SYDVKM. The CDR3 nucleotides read TGTGCCAGCAGTACTGGGCCGTTTAGCTCCTACGAGCAGTACTTC. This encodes CASSTGPFSSYEQYF.

For the CDR3, the DNA is TGTGCCAGCAGCCGCCGACTAGCGGGAACCTACGAGCAGTACTTC. It specifies CASSRRLAGTYEQYF. The rearrangement uses TRBV9 and TRBJ2-7; 11 bases match TRBD2. Trimming at V came to 4 bases and at J to 2 bases, leaving 5 bases not matched to a gene. Germline V gene lookup returns CDR1 SGDLS and CDR2 YYNGEE. The CDR3 runs 15 residues.

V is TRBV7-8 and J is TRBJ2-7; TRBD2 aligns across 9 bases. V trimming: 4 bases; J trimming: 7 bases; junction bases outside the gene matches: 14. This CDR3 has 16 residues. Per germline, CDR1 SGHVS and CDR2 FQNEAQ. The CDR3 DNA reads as TGTGCCAGCAGCTCCGCCGTTAGCGGGAGTACGCGGGAGCAGTACTTC. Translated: CASSSAVSGSTREQYF.

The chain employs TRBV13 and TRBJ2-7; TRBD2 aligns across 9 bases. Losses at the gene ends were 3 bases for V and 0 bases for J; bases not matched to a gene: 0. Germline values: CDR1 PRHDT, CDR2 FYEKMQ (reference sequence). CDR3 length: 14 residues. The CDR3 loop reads CASSFSGGSYEQYF. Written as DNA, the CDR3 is TGTGCCAGCAGCTTTAGCGGGGGCTCCTACGAGCAGTACTTC.

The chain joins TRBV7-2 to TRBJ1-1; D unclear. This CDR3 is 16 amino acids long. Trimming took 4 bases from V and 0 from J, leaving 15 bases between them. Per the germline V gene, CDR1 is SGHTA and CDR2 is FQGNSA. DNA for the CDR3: TGTGCCAGCAGCTCCGGAGTCGGGGTGATGAACACTGAAGCTTTCTTT. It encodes CASSSGVGVMNTEAFF.

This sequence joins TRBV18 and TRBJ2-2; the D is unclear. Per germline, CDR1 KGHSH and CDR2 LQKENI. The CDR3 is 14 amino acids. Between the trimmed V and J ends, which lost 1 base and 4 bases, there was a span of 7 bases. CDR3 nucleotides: TGTGCCAGCTCACCACGGCAGATCACCGGGGAGCTGTTTTTT. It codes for CASSPRQITGELFF.

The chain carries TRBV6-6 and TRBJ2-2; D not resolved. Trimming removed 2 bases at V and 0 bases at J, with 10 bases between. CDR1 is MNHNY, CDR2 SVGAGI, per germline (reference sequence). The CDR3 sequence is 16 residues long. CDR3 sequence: CASSYVATPNTGELFF. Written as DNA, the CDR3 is TGTGCCAGCAGTTACGTAGCCACTCCGAACACCGGGGAGCTGTTTTTT.

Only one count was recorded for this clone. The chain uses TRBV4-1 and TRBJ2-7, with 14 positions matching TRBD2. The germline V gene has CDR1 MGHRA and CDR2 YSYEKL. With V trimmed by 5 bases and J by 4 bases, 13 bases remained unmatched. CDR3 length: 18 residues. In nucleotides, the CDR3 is TGCGCCAGCAGCGCACAGACTAGCGGGAGGGCCGCTAGATACGAGCAGTACTTC. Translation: CASSAQTSGRAARYEQYF.

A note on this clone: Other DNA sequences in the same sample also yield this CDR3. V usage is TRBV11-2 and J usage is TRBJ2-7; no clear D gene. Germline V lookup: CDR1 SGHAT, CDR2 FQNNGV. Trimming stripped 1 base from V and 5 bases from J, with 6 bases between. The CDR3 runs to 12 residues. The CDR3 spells CASSLGFHEQYF. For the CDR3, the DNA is TGTGCCAGCAGCTTAGGGTTCCACGAGCAGTACTTC.

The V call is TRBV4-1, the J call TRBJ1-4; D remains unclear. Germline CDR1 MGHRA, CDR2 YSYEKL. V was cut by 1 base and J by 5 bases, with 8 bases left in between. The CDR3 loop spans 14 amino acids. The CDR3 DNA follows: TGCGCCAGCAGCCAAGCGAAGAGGAATGAAAAACTGTTTTTT. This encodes CASSQAKRNEKLFF.

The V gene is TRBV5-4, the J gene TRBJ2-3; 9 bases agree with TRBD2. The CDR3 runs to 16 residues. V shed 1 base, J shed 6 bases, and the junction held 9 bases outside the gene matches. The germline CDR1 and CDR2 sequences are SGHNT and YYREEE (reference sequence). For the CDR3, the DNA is TGTGCCAGCAGCTTGTCGGCCGAGCGGGAGGTGGATACGCAGTATTTT. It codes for CASSLSAEREVDTQYF. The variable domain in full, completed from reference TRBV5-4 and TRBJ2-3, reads ETGVTQSPTHLIKTRGQQVTLRCSSQSGHNTVSWYQQALGQGPQFIFQYYREEENGRGNFPPRFSGLQFPNYSSELNVNALELDDSALYLCASSLSAEREVDTQYFGPGTRLTVL.

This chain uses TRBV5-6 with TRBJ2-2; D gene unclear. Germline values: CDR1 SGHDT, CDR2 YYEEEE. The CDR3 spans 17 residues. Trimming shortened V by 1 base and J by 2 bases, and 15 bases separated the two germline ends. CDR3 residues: CASSLRGPLGNTGELFF. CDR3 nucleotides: TGTGCCAGCAGCTTGCGCGGCCCACTGGGAAACACCGGGGAGCTGTTTTTT.

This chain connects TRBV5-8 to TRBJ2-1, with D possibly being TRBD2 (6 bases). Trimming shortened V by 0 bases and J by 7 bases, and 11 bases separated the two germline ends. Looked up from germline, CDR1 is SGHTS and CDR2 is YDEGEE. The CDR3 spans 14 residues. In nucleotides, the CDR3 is TGTGCCAGCAGCTTGGTCCCGACTAGTAATGAGCAGTTCTTC. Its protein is CASSLVPTSNEQFF.

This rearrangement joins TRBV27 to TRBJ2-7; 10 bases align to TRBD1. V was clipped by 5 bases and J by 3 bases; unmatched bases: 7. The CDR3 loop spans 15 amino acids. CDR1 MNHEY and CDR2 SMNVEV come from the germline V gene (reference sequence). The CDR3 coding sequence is TGTGCCAGCAGTACCCGGGACAGGGGATTCTACGAGCAGTACTTC. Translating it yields CASSTRDRGFYEQYF.

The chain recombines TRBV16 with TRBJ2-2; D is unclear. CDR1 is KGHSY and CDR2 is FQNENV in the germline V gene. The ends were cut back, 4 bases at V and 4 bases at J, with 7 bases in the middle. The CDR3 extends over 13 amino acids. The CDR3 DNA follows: TGTGCCAGCAGCCCAGGCCCCACCGGGGAGCTGTTTTTT. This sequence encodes CASSPGPTGELFF.

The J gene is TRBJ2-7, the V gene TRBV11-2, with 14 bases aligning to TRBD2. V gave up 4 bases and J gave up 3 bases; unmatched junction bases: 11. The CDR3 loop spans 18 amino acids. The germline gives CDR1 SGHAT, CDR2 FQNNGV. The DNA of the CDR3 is TGTGCCAGCAGCTGGGGGACTAGCGGGAGTAGTCAGAGCTACGAGCAGTACTTC. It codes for CASSWGTSGSSQSYEQYF.

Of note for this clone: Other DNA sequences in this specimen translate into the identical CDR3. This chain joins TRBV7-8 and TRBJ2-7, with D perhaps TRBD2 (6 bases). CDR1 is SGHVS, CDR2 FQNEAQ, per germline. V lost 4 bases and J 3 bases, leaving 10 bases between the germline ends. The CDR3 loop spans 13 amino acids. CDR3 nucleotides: TGTGCCAGCAGCTCAGGGCGGGGCTACGAGCAGTACTTC. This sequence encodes CASSSGRGYEQYF.

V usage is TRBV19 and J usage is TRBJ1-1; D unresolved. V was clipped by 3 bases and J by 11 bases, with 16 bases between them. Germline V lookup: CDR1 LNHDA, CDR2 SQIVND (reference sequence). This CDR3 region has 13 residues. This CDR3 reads CASSIRLDGGAFF. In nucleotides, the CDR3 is TGTGCCAGTAGTATTCGCCTTGACGGAGGGGCTTTCTTT. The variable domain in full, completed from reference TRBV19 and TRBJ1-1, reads DGGITQSPKYLFRKEGQNVTLSCEQNLNHDAMYWYRQDPGQGLRLIYYSQIVNDFQKGDIAEGYSVSREKKESFPLTVTSAQKNPTAFYLCASSIRLDGGAFFGQGTRLTVV.

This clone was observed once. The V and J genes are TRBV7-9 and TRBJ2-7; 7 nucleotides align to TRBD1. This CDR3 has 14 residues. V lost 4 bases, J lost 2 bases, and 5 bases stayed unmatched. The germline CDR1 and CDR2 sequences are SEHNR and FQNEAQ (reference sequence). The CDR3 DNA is TGTGCCAGCAGCTCCAAGGGGGCCACCTACGAGCAGTACTTC. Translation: CASSSKGATYEQYF.

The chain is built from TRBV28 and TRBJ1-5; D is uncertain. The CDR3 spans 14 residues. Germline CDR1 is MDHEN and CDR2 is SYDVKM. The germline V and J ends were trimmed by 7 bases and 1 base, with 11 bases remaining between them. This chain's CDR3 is CASIREESNQPQHF. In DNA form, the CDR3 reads TGTGCCAGCATCCGGGAGGAGAGCAATCAGCCCCAGCATTTT.

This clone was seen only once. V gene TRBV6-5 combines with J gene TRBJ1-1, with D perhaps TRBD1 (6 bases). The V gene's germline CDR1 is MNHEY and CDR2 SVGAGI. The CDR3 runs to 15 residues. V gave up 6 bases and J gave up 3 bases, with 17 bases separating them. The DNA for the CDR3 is TGTGCCAGCAGCCCCGGGGGGGGCCCCTACACTGAAGCTTTCTTT. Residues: CASSPGGGPYTEAFF.